This entry is about one T cell receptor beta chain. Antigen: not known. Trimming stripped 7 bases from V and 4 bases from J, with 7 bases between. This CDR3 has 10 residues. Germline V gene sequence: CDR1 SQVTM, CDR2 ANQGSEA. Previously, flow cytometry had revealed CD8+CD57+ cell expansion in the patients chosen for sequencing. Patients were untreated when blood was sampled. The sample originates from a study of CD8+CD57+ T cells in acquired aplastic anemia. Study information: The mean DNA yield obtained from sorted CD4+ and CD8+ cells came to 3.2 ug. Study-wide results and caveats: Patients and controls were not found to differ significantly in CD8+ Simpson's diversity. Patients and controls shared approximately 30 CD8+ CDR3 sequences.

TCR beta VDJ and CDR3 were profiled, and genomic DNA was the template. TCRdb passed the reads through MiXCR, listing each CDR3 protein once. This sample has under 200,000 distinct CDR3 sequences, with 40% to 50% found just once. V usage is TRBV29-1 and J usage is TRBJ1-2; D not resolved. The source of this sequence is a human donor with aplastic anemia. Sample: sorted CD4+, CD8+, or CD8+CD57+ T cells (not recorded which) from PBMCs. This chain's CDR3 is CSADLYGYTF. The CDR3 DNA is TGCAGCGCCGATCTCTATGGCTACACCTTC.